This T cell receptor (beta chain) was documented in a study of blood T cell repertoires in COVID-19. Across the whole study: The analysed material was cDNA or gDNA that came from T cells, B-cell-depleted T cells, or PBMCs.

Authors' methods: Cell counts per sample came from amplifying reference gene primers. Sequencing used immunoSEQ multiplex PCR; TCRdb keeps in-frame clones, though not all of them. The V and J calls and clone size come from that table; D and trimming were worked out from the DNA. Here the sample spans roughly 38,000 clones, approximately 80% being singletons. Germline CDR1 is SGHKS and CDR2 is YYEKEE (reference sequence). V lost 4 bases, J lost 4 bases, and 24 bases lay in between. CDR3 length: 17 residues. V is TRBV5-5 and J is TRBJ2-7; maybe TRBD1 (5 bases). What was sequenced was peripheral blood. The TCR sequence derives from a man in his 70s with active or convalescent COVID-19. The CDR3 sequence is CASSQTPSGMSRYEQYF. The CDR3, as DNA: TGTGCCAGCAGCCAAACACCTTCAGGGATGTCAAGATACGAGCAGTACTTC.